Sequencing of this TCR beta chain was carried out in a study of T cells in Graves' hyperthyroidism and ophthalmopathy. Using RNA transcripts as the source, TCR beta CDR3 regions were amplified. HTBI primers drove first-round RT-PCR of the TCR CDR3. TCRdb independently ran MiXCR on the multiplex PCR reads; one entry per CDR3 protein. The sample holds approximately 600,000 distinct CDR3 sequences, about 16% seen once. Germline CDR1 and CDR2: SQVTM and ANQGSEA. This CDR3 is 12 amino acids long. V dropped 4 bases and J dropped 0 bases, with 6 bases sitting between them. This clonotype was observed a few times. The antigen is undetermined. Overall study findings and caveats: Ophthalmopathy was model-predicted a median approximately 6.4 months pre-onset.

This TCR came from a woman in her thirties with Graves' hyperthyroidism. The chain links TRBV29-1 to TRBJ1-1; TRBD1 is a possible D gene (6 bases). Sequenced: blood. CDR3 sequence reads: CSVGQVNTEAFF. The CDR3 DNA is TGCAGCGTTGGACAGGTGAACACTGAAGCTTTCTTT. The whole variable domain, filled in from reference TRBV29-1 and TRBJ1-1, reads SAVISQKPSRDICQRGTSLTIQCQVDSQVTMMFWYRQQPGQSLTLIATANQGSEATYESGFVIDKFPISRPNLTFSTLTVSNMSPEDSSIYLCSVGQVNTEAFFGQGTRLTVV.